This T cell receptor beta chain appears in the sequencing data of a study of T cells of healthy individuals. The germline gives CDR1 SGHRS, CDR2 YFSETQ. V was trimmed by 4 bases and J by 2 bases, leaving 9 bases between them. The CDR3 covers 14 residues. TCRdb processed the 5' RACE reads anew with MiXCR; each CDR3 protein has one entry. The sample lists 50,000 to 55,000 distinct CDR3 sequences; roughly 15% were seen once. This chain uses TRBV5-1 with TRBJ2-2, with a weak D call TRBD1 (5 bases). This sequence originates from a human donor in good health. CDR3: CASSQTVNTGELFF. CDR3 sequence (DNA): TGCGCCAGCAGCCAGACAGTAAACACCGGGGAGCTGTTTTTT. Supplemented by reference TRBV5-1 and TRBJ2-2, the full variable domain reads KAGVTQTPRYLIKTRGQQVTLSCSPISGHRSVSWYQQTPGQGLQFLFEYFSETQRNKGNFPGRFSGRQFSNSRSEMNVSTLELGDSALYLCASSQTVNTGELFFGEGSRLTVL.